This T cell receptor (beta chain) was sequenced for a study of blood T cell repertoires in COVID-19. At the level of the study: The cDNA or gDNA used as material had been derived from T cells, B-cell-depleted T cells, or PBMCs.

Profiled with immunoSEQ multiplex PCR; TCRdb holds only in-frame clones, not every one. The table has some 200,000 clones, around four fifths seen once. The sequence came from a woman older than 75 with COVID-19, enrolled during active disease. The sample was peripheral blood.

The CDR3 here is CASSLSSGGNNEQFF. The CDR3 nucleotides are TGTGCCAGCAGCTTATCCAGCGGGGGAAACAATGAGCAGTTCTTC. The chain couples TRBV7-2 to TRBJ2-1; 8 bases agree with TRBD2. The CDR3 contains 15 residues. After removal of 2 bases from V and 5 bases from J, the junction contained 5 bases not matched to a gene. Germline V CDR1 and CDR2: SGHTA, FQGNSA.